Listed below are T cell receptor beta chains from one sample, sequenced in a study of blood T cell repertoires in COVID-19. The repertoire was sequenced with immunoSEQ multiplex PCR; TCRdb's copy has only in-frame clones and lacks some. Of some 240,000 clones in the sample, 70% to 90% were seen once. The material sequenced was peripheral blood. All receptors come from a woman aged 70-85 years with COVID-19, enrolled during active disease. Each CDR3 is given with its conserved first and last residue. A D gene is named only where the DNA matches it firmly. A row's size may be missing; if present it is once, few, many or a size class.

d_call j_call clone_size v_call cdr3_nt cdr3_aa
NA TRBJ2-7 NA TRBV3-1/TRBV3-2 TGTGCCAGCAGCCACACCGAGTCATCCGAGCAGTACTTC CASSHTESSEQYF
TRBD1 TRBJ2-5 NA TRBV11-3 TGTGCCAGCAGCTCTTGGACAGGGGCCGGAAAAGAGACCCAGTACTTC CASSSWTGAGKETQYF
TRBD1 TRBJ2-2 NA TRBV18 TGTGCCAGCTCACTTCCGGGACAGGAGAACACCGGGGAGCTGTTTTTT CASSLPGQENTGELFF
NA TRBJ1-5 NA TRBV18 TGTGCCAGCTCACCAGCAGGGGCAGCGGGCAATCAGCCCCAGCATTTT CASSPAGAAGNQPQHF
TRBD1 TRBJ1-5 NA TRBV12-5 TGTGCTAGTGGTCTAAATACAGGGGGCGATCAGCCCCAGCATTTT CASGLNTGGDQPQHF
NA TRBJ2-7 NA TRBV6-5 TGTGCCAGCAGTCCGGGACTCCTCTACGAGCAGTACTTC CASSPGLLYEQYF
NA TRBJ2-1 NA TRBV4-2 TGTGCCAGCAGCCAAACAACGACAACCTACAATGAGCAGTTCTTC CASSQTTTTYNEQFF
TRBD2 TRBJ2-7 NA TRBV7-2 TGTGCCAGCAGCCCCGGTCGGGGCGGGAGGTCTTCCTACGAGCAGTACTTC CASSPGRGGRSSYEQYF
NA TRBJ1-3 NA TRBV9 TGTGCCAGCACCCCGGGGGGAAACGGAAACACCATATATTTT CASTPGGNGNTIYF
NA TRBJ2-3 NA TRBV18 TGTGCCAGCTCACCATTCGGGGATACGCAGTATTTT CASSPFGDTQYF
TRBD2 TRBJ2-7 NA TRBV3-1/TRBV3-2 TGTGCCAGCAGCCAAACTAGCGGGAGGTGGGACGAGCAGTACTTC CASSQTSGRWDEQYF
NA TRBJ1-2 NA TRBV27 TGTGCCAGCAGTTTCGACAGAGGAGATGGCTACACCTTC CASSFDRGDGYTF
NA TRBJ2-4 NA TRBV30 TGTGCCTGGAGTGTAGGTCTTCCTACAGACATTCAGTACTTC CAWSVGLPTDIQYF
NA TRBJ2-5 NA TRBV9 TGTGCCAGCAGCGTAGCCGGGGGAGAGACCCAGTACTTC CASSVAGGETQYF
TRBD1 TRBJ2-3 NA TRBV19 TGTGCCAGTAGTACCGGGACAGGGGAAAGAGATACGCAGTATTTT CASSTGTGERDTQYF
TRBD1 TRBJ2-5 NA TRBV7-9 TGTGCCAGCAGCTTAGCATGGGGCGACAGGGGAAGACAAGAGACCCAGTACTTC CASSLAWGDRGRQETQYF
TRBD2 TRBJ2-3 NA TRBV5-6 TGTGCCAGCAGCCCGACTAGCTCACTCACAGATACGCAGTATTTT CASSPTSSLTDTQYF
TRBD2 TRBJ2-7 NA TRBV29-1 TGCAGCGTTGGCGGGGGAACCTCCTACGAGCAGTACTTC CSVGGGTSYEQYF
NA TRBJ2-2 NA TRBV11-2 TGTGCCAGCAGCCGCCAGGCTAGCGAGAACACCGGGGAGCTGTTTTTT CASSRQASENTGELFF
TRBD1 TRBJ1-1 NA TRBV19 TGTGCCAGTACCCCCAGGGGGGAAGGTTGGCCTGAAGCTTTCTTT CASTPRGEGWPEAFF
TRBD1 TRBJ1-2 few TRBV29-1 TGCAGCGTCCCCGGTTGGACAGGTCGGGGCTACACCTTC CSVPGWTGRGYTF
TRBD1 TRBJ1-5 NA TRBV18 TGTGCCAGCTCATCTACAGGGGGAAGGCAGCCCCAGCATTTT CASSSTGGRQPQHF
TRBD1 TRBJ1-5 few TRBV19 TGTGCCAGTATCAAGGGACAGGGGGCTGTTCAGCCCCAGCATTTT CASIKGQGAVQPQHF
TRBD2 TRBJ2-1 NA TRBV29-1 TGCAGCGTTGAAATAGAATTTGCGGGAGCCTACAATGAGCAGTTCTTC CSVEIEFAGAYNEQFF
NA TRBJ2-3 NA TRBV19 TGTGCCAGTAGTTCCCACAGGAGTTACACAGATACGCAGTATTTT CASSSHRSYTDTQYF
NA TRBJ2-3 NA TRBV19 TGTGCCACAAAGGACTCGTTTAGCACAGATACGCAGTATTTT CATKDSFSTDTQYF
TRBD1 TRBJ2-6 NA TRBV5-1 TGCGCCAGCAGCTTGGCAGGGGGTGGGGCCAACGTCCTGACTTTC CASSLAGGGANVLTF
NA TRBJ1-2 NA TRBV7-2 TGTGCCAGCAGCTTAGCAGGGAGCGACGGCTACACCTTC CASSLAGSDGYTF
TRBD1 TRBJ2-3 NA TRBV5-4 TGTGCCAGCAGCTTTGACAGGGAGCTTCTTGATACGCAGTATTTT CASSFDRELLDTQYF
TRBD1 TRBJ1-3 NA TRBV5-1 TGCGCCAGCAGCAAGGGACAGGGTATCGGTGGAAACACCATATATTTT CASSKGQGIGGNTIYF
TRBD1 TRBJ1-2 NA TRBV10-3 TGTGCCATCAGACCCGGTACAGGGGGTGGCTATGGCTACACCTTC CAIRPGTGGGYGYTF
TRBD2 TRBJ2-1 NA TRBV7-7 TGTGCTAGCAGCCAAACCGGGGGGAGCTCCTACAATGAGCAGTTCTTC CASSQTGGSSYNEQFF
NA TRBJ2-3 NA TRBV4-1 TGCGCCAGCAGCCTCCTATCGGAGACCACAGATACGCAGTATTTT CASSLLSETTDTQYF
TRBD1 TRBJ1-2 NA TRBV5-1 TGCGCCAGCAGCTCGGGAGGACAGGGGGCTAATGGCTACACCTTC CASSSGGQGANGYTF
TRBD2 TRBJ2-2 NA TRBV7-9 TGTGCCAGCAGCACTATAGCGGGAGAAACCGGGGAGCTGTTTTTT CASSTIAGETGELFF
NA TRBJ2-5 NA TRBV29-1 TGCAGCGCCGCTCTGGAGGCCCAGTACTTC CSAALEAQYF
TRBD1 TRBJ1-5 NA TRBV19 TGTGCCAGTACCCTACAGGGGGTGAGCAATCAGCCCCAGCATTTT CASTLQGVSNQPQHF
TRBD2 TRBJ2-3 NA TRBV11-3 TGTGCCAGCAGCCCCCTCTCCGCGGGAGGGCTAGATACGCAGTATTTT CASSPLSAGGLDTQYF
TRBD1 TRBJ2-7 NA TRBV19 TGTGCCAGTAGTACGTTAGACAGGGGATCCCACGAGCAGTACTTC CASSTLDRGSHEQYF
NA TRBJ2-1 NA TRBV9 TGTGCCAGCAGCGTGGGCTGGGGCTCCCGCTTCTACAATGAGCAGTTCTTC CASSVGWGSRFYNEQFF
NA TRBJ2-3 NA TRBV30 TGTGCCTGGAGTGTTAACAGACCCCCAGATACGCAGTATTTT CAWSVNRPPDTQYF
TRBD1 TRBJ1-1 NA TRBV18 TGTGCCAGCTCACAGGGACAGGGAAGGCCGGTTGAAGCTTTCTTT CASSQGQGRPVEAFF
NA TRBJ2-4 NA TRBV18 TGTGCCAGCTCACCCTACCGGGATATTGCCACAGGGGCCAAAAACATTCAGTACTTC CASSPYRDIATGAKNIQYF
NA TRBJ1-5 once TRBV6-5 TGTGCCAGCAGTTACCCCGCGACAGTTAGCAATCAGCCCCAGCATTTT CASSYPATVSNQPQHF
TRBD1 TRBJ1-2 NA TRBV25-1 TGTGCCAGCAGTGAAAGGGGGCCGAGGGAAGGCTACACCTTC CASSERGPREGYTF
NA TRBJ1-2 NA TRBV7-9 TGTGCCAGCAGCTCACCAGGCGAGCTGACAAACTATGGCTACACCTTC CASSSPGELTNYGYTF
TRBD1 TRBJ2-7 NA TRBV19 TGTGCCAGTGCGCAACAGGGGGAAGCTTACGAGCAGTACTTC CASAQQGEAYEQYF
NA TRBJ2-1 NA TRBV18 TGTGCCAGCTCAAGCGCCCGGGGAAGTACCTACAATGAGCAGTTCTTC CASSSARGSTYNEQFF
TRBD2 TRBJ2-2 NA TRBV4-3 TGCGCCAGCAGCCAAGATAGAACTAGCGATCACGGGGAGCTGTTTTTT CASSQDRTSDHGELFF
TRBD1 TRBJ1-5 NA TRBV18 TGTGCCAGCTCACCATCCGCGACAGGGGGCGCGGTTCAGCCCCAGCATTTT CASSPSATGGAVQPQHF
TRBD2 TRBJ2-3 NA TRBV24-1 TGTGCCACCAGTGACCAAGGGACTAGCGGGAGAACAGATACGCAGTATTTT CATSDQGTSGRTDTQYF
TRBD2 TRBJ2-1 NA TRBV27 TGTGCCAGCAGGGGGACTAGCGGGAGGGCCAATGAGCAGTTCTTC CASRGTSGRANEQFF
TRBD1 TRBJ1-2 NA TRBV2 TGTGCCAGCAGTGACTTTGGGACAGGGGTTGGCTATGGCTACACCTTC CASSDFGTGVGYGYTF
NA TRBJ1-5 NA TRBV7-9 TGTGCCAGCAGCACCCACGGGGGGGGCGGTAGTCAGCCCCAGCATTTT CASSTHGGGGSQPQHF
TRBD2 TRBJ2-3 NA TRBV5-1 TGCGCCAGCAGCCCATCCGGGACTAGCGGGAAATTAGATACGCAGTATTTT CASSPSGTSGKLDTQYF
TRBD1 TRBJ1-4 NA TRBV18 TGTGCCAGCTCACCACTGACAGGGGGTGAAAAACTGTTTTTT CASSPLTGGEKLFF
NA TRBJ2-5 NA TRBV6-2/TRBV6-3 TGTGCCAGCAGTTACTCTGCTAGTTCTGTGACCCAGTACTTC CASSYSASSVTQYF
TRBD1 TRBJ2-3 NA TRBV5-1 TGCGCCAGCAGCCCAGGATGGACAGGGATGGCAGATACGCAGTATTTT CASSPGWTGMADTQYF
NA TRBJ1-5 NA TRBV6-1 TGTGCCAGCAGTGAACAGGGGTTTGATCAGCCCCAGCATTTT CASSEQGFDQPQHF